This is a list of T cell receptor beta chains from one sample in a study of blood T cell repertoires in COVID-19. Libraries were prepared by immunoSEQ multiplex PCR; TCRdb keeps only in-frame clonotypes and omits some of them. The repertoire has around 130,000 clones, 77% of them found once; the top ten carry roughly 7.9%. Material: peripheral blood. The source of these receptors is a human donor in a cohort sampled during active COVID-19. Each CDR3 is given with its conserved first and last residue. The order of the fields is V gene, D gene, clone size, J gene, CDR3 protein, CDR3 DNA. A D gene is named only where the DNA matches it firmly. Size is stated for part of the rows, as once, few or many counts, or as a class when the clone is expanded.

V: TRBV27
D: TRBD1
size: -
J: TRBJ1-6
CDR3: CASKIDFDRGPTPLHF
DNA: TGTGCCAGCAAGATCGATTTCGACAGGGGCCCTACACCCCTCCACTTT

V: TRBV5-5
D: TRBD1
size: -
J: TRBJ1-3
CDR3: CASSPGQTRSGNTIYF
DNA: TGTGCCAGCAGCCCGGGACAGACCCGCTCTGGAAACACCATATATTTT

V: TRBV5-5
D: TRBD2
size: once
J: TRBJ2-7
CDR3: CASSFRREGNEQYF
DNA: TGTGCCAGCAGCTTCAGGAGGGAGGGCAACGAGCAGTACTTC

V: TRBV6-2/TRBV6-3
D: -
size: -
J: TRBJ2-7
CDR3: CASSGFVGGSWSEQYF
DNA: TGTGCCAGCAGTGGTTTCGTGGGAGGATCTTGGAGCGAGCAGTACTTC

V: TRBV7-3
D: TRBD1
size: -
J: TRBJ1-2
CDR3: CASSLGGDQGGYGYTF
DNA: TGTGCCAGCAGCTTAGGAGGGGACCAGGGGGGTTATGGCTACACCTTC

V: TRBV6-6
D: -
size: -
J: TRBJ2-2
CDR3: CASGWTDHSNTGELFF
DNA: TGTGCCAGCGGCTGGACAGACCATTCGAACACCGGGGAGCTGTTTTTT

V: TRBV6-6
D: TRBD1
size: few
J: TRBJ1-1
CDR3: CASSLLGQGGNTEAFF
DNA: TGTGCCAGCAGCCTACTGGGACAGGGAGGGAACACTGAAGCTTTCTTT

V: TRBV5-1
D: TRBD1
size: -
J: TRBJ2-7
CDR3: CASSFTGTGPREQYF
DNA: TGCGCCAGCAGCTTTACCGGGACAGGACCTCGCGAGCAGTACTTC

V: TRBV2
D: -
size: few
J: TRBJ1-1
CDR3: CASSKRPDSLNTEAFF
DNA: TGTGCCAGCAGCAAACGCCCCGACAGTTTGAACACTGAAGCTTTCTTT

V: TRBV28
D: TRBD1
size: few
J: TRBJ1-2
CDR3: CASTPGQAVGYTF
DNA: TGTGCCAGCACCCCGGGACAGGCTGTTGGCTACACCTTC

V: TRBV27
D: -
size: few
J: TRBJ2-1
CDR3: CASSSYIAALWVNEQFF
DNA: TGTGCCAGCAGTTCCTACATAGCGGCCCTTTGGGTGAATGAGCAGTTCTTC

V: TRBV12-3/TRBV12-4
D: TRBD2
size: -
J: TRBJ2-7
CDR3: CASSFPAGDEQYF
DNA: TGTGCCAGCAGTTTTCCAGCGGGAGACGAGCAGTACTTC

V: TRBV3-1/TRBV3-2
D: -
size: -
J: TRBJ2-1
CDR3: CASSQALLAANEQFF
DNA: TGTGCCAGCAGCCAAGCTCTCCTAGCAGCAAATGAGCAGTTCTTC

V: TRBV28
D: -
size: many
J: TRBJ1-2
CDR3: CASSYTSNYGYTF
DNA: TGTGCCAGCAGTTATACTTCTAACTATGGCTACACCTTC

V: TRBV24-1
D: TRBD1
size: once
J: TRBJ2-7
CDR3: CATSAGTGGYEQYF
DNA: TGTGCCACCAGTGCCGGGACAGGGGGTTACGAGCAGTACTTC

V: TRBV15
D: TRBD1
size: -
J: TRBJ1-2
CDR3: CATSRGTTGDGYTF
DNA: TGTGCCACCAGCAGAGGGACAACAGGGGATGGCTACACCTTC

V: TRBV6-5
D: TRBD1
size: -
J: TRBJ1-1
CDR3: CASRQDRRAFF
DNA: TGTGCCAGCAGACAGGACAGGCGGGCTTTCTTT

V: TRBV9
D: TRBD2
size: -
J: TRBJ2-1
CDR3: CASSVAGGIAYNEQFF
DNA: TGTGCCAGCAGCGTAGCGGGAGGGATCGCCTACAATGAGCAGTTCTTC

V: TRBV5-4
D: -
size: -
J: TRBJ2-5
CDR3: CASSLRAGGGETQYF
DNA: TGTGCCAGCAGCTTGAGGGCGGGTGGCGGAGAGACCCAGTACTTC

V: TRBV27
D: TRBD2
size: -
J: TRBJ2-7
CDR3: CASSRGGAIREQYF
DNA: TGTGCCAGCAGTCGGGGGGGGGCAATCAGGGAGCAGTACTTC

V: TRBV5-6
D: -
size: -
J: TRBJ2-7
CDR3: CASSLREQDYEQYF
DNA: TGTGCCAGCAGCTTGAGGGAACAGGACTACGAGCAGTACTTC

V: TRBV7-2
D: TRBD1
size: -
J: TRBJ1-2
CDR3: CASSLYRGNYGYTF
DNA: TGTGCCAGCAGCTTGTACAGGGGTAACTATGGCTACACCTTC

V: TRBV5-8
D: -
size: few
J: TRBJ1-2
CDR3: CASSLALGYTF
DNA: TGTGCCAGCAGCTTAGCGTTAGGCTACACCTTC

V: TRBV25-1
D: -
size: few
J: TRBJ1-1
CDR3: CASSDPLRYTEAFF
DNA: TGTGCCAGCAGTGATCCCCTGCGGTACACTGAAGCTTTCTTT

V: TRBV27
D: -
size: -
J: TRBJ2-7
CDR3: CASSIRKGPSYEQYF
DNA: TGTGCCAGCAGTATCCGAAAGGGGCCATCCTACGAGCAGTACTTC

V: TRBV5-4
D: TRBD1
size: -
J: TRBJ2-7
CDR3: CASSTPDRGPYEQYF
DNA: TGTGCCAGCAGCACCCCGGACAGGGGACCCTACGAGCAGTACTTC

V: TRBV6-2/TRBV6-3
D: -
size: -
J: TRBJ2-3
CDR3: CASSSPDWHTDTQYF
DNA: TGTGCCAGCAGTTCCCCGGACTGGCACACAGATACGCAGTATTTT

V: TRBV30
D: -
size: -
J: TRBJ1-4
CDR3: CAWMRGEKLFF
DNA: TGTGCCTGGATGAGGGGGGAAAAACTGTTTTTT

V: TRBV30
D: -
size: -
J: TRBJ1-1
CDR3: CAWSVRGAVSTEAFF
DNA: TGTGCCTGGAGTGTACGGGGGGCAGTAAGCACTGAAGCTTTCTTT

V: TRBV7-9
D: -
size: -
J: TRBJ2-3
CDR3: CASSPGNTDTQYF
DNA: TGTGCCAGCAGCCCGGGGAACACAGATACGCAGTATTTT

V: TRBV5-1
D: TRBD2
size: -
J: TRBJ2-7
CDR3: CASSLEEPGLAGEIYEQYF
DNA: TGCGCCAGCAGCTTGGAAGAGCCGGGACTAGCGGGGGAAATTTACGAGCAGTACTTC

V: TRBV7-9
D: TRBD1
size: -
J: TRBJ1-1
CDR3: CASSPGTGGANTEAFF
DNA: TGTGCCAGCAGCCCCGGGACAGGGGGGGCCAACACTGAAGCTTTCTTT

V: TRBV30
D: -
size: many
J: TRBJ1-1
CDR3: CAWSVGGATEAFF
DNA: TGTGCCTGGAGTGTTGGTGGGGCAACTGAAGCTTTCTTT

V: TRBV14
D: -
size: -
J: TRBJ2-7
CDR3: CASSQDGRKAYEQYF
DNA: TGTGCCAGCAGCCAAGACGGGAGAAAGGCCTACGAGCAGTACTTC

V: TRBV5-6
D: TRBD2
size: -
J: TRBJ2-1
CDR3: CASSLDASGTYNEQFF
DNA: TGTGCCAGCAGCTTGGATGCTAGCGGAACTTACAATGAGCAGTTCTTC

V: TRBV6-5
D: -
size: -
J: TRBJ1-6
CDR3: CASSYFQGNSPLHF
DNA: TGTGCCAGCAGTTACTTTCAGGGTAATTCACCCCTCCACTTT

V: TRBV30
D: TRBD1
size: -
J: TRBJ1-1
CDR3: CAWSAGTELMNTEAFF
DNA: TGTGCCTGGAGTGCCGGGACAGAGCTTATGAACACTGAAGCTTTCTTT

V: TRBV4-1
D: TRBD1
size: -
J: TRBJ2-7
CDR3: CASSQVFRTGDRAYEQYF
DNA: TGCGCCAGCAGCCAAGTTTTTCGAACCGGGGACAGGGCTTACGAGCAGTACTTC

V: TRBV28
D: -
size: -
J: TRBJ1-4
CDR3: CASSLSDRREKLFF
DNA: TGTGCCAGCAGTTTATCGGACAGAAGGGAAAAACTGTTTTTT

V: TRBV18
D: -
size: -
J: TRBJ2-5
CDR3: CASSRAYQETQYF
DNA: TGTGCCAGCTCACGTGCGTACCAAGAGACCCAGTACTTC

V: TRBV24-1
D: -
size: -
J: TRBJ2-7
CDR3: CATSDYREFEQYF
DNA: TGTGCCACCAGTGATTATCGGGAATTCGAGCAGTACTTC

V: TRBV24-1
D: TRBD1
size: -
J: TRBJ1-4
CDR3: CATSGDSSEKLFF
DNA: TGTGCCACCAGCGGGGACAGTAGCGAAAAACTGTTTTTT

V: TRBV7-9
D: -
size: -
J: TRBJ2-7
CDR3: CASRDGGRGREQYF
DNA: TGTGCCAGCAGGGACGGGGGGCGGGGCCGCGAGCAGTACTTC

V: TRBV7-9
D: -
size: few
J: TRBJ1-1
CDR3: CASSLAGDTEAFF
DNA: TGTGCCAGCAGCTTAGCCGGAGACACTGAAGCTTTCTTT

V: TRBV5-4
D: -
size: -
J: TRBJ1-2
CDR3: CASSLGGANYGYTF
DNA: TGTGCCAGCAGCTTGGGGGGGGCTAACTATGGCTACACCTTC

V: TRBV3-1/TRBV3-2
D: -
size: -
J: TRBJ1-2
CDR3: CASSQLQGHTF
DNA: TGTGCCAGCAGCCAACTACAGGGCCACACCTTC

V: TRBV27
D: TRBD1
size: -
J: TRBJ1-6
CDR3: CASGPTGGHYSPLHF
DNA: TGTGCCAGCGGCCCCACAGGGGGTCATTATTCACCCCTCCACTTT

V: TRBV5-1
D: TRBD1
size: -
J: TRBJ2-5
CDR3: CASSIVGDRVETQYF
DNA: TGCGCCAGCAGCATCGTTGGGGACAGGGTCGAGACCCAGTACTTC

V: TRBV6-5
D: -
size: -
J: TRBJ1-5
CDR3: CASSFGQTNQPQHF
DNA: TGTGCCAGCAGTTTCGGACAGACAAATCAGCCCCAGCATTTT

V: TRBV6-6
D: TRBD1
size: -
J: TRBJ1-6
CDR3: CASSRDRNSPLHF
DNA: TGTGCCAGCAGTCGGGACAGAAATTCACCCCTCCACTTT

V: TRBV5-4
D: -
size: once
J: TRBJ2-5
CDR3: CASSPDPGETQYF
DNA: TGTGCCAGCAGCCCTGACCCGGGGGAGACCCAGTACTTC

V: TRBV28
D: -
size: -
J: TRBJ2-1
CDR3: CASSSPTGVYNEQFF
DNA: TGTGCCAGCAGTTCCCCGACGGGGGTCTACAATGAGCAGTTCTTC

V: TRBV6-2/TRBV6-3
D: -
size: -
J: TRBJ1-5
CDR3: CASSYSEGNWDQPQHF
DNA: TGTGCCAGCAGTTACTCGGAGGGGAATTGGGATCAGCCCCAGCATTTT

V: TRBV7-9
D: -
size: once
J: TRBJ1-1
CDR3: CASSPVREATEAFF
DNA: TGTGCCAGCTCCCCCGTACGGGAGGCCACTGAAGCTTTCTTT

V: TRBV5-6
D: TRBD2
size: -
J: TRBJ2-7
CDR3: CASRRSGGSYEQYF
DNA: TGTGCCAGCAGGCGTTCGGGAGGGAGCTACGAGCAGTACTTC

V: TRBV1
D: -
size: few
J: TRBJ2-7
CDR3: CTSSQEGREQYF
DNA: TGCACCAGCAGCCAAGAGGGCCGGGAGCAGTACTTC

V: TRBV2
D: TRBD2
size: -
J: TRBJ2-7
CDR3: CASTTGAGEGSYEQYF
DNA: TGTGCCAGCACCACCGGTGCGGGAGAGGGGTCCTACGAGCAGTACTTC

V: TRBV5-1
D: -
size: -
J: TRBJ1-2
CDR3: CASSLDGVGSGYTF
DNA: TGCGCCAGCAGCTTGGATGGGGTTGGGAGTGGCTACACCTTC

V: TRBV6-6
D: TRBD2
size: few
J: TRBJ2-7
CDR3: CASTERELDEQYF
DNA: TGTGCCAGCACGGAGCGGGAGTTAGACGAGCAGTACTTC